This T cell receptor (beta chain) is drawn from a study of control samples from healthy donors and cancer patients. Germline trimming cut 1 base from V and 13 bases from J; bases unmatched to any gene: 7. The CDR3 totals 13 residues. Method: immunoSEQ multiplex PCR; TCRdb's copy keeps in-frame clones and lacks some. The sample holds about 150,000 clones, approximately 90% seen once. This TCR derives from a woman in her twenties or thirties in good health. The sample was blood. This chain connects TRBV12-3 or TRBV12-4 to TRBJ1-2, with 9 bases that match TRBD1. CDR3 loop: CASSLGGQGISTF. The CDR3 bases are TGTGCCAGCAGTTTAGGGGGACAGGGAATCTCCACCTTC.